This TCR beta chain was documented in a study of T cell responses to AZD1222 COVID-19 vaccine. This CDR3 is built from 15 residues. The V gene end was trimmed by 6 bases and the J gene end by 3 bases; junction bases not matched to a gene: 8. The germline CDR1 and CDR2 sequences are MNHEY and SVGAGI. Profiled with immunoSEQ multiplex PCR; TCRdb holds only in-frame clones, not every one. The profile shows roughly 120,000 clones, over 75% of them singletons. Source: peripheral blood, taken on day 0 of AZD1222 vaccination. This chain joins TRBV6-5 and TRBJ2-7; 10 bases are a match to TRBD1. The sequence came from an adult in good health. The CDR3 nucleotides are TGTGCCAGCAGGACCGGGACAGGGGCGTTCTACGAGCAGTACTTC. Residues: CASRTGTGAFYEQYF.